What follows is one T cell receptor (beta chain) and its context. TCRdb redid the calling of the 5' RACE reads with MiXCR, one entry per CDR3 protein. The repertoire holds 400,000 to 600,000 distinct CDR3 sequences, around 24% seen once, with 0.48% in the top ten. With 4 bases clipped from V and 3 bases from J, the junction kept 8 bases outside the gene matches. CDR3 length: 16 amino acids. The entry originates in a study of identical twins. This sample was also put to use in a study of yellow fever vaccine responses in identical twins.

This TCR was sampled from a young woman in good health. The sequencing input was CD4+ T cells sorted from blood. The rearrangement links TRBV12-3 or TRBV12-4 to TRBJ2-3; TRBD2 matches at 9 bases. CDR3 in amino acids: CASSSRPGLATDTQYF. CDR3 coding DNA: TGTGCCAGCAGTTCGCGACCGGGACTAGCAACAGATACGCAGTATTTT.